The clone carrying this T cell receptor beta chain was counted a few times. The antigen remains undetermined. The sample carries other DNA sequences with the same CDR3. This sample was taken from a study of T cell repertoires in ileal Crohn's disease. Overall study context: Postoperative therapy was given to about half: around eleven thiopurines, around 20 anti-TNF agents.

General study points: Every patient over 26.8% clonality showed endoscopic recurrence.

TCRdb keeps only in-frame clones here, not all; method: immunoSEQ multiplex PCR. The table shows 780 or so clones, with roughly four fifths occurring only once. Germline V gene data show CDR1 as WNHNN and CDR2 as SYGVQD (reference sequence). Between the trimmed V and J ends, which lost 6 bases and 2 bases, there was a span of 10 bases. This CDR3 spans 14 amino acids. Source material: ileal tissue. The TCR comes from an adult with Crohn's disease. V is TRBV10-1 and J is TRBJ2-2, with D maybe TRBD2 (5 bases). This chain's CDR3 is CASRRGVNTGELFF. The CDR3 DNA follows: TGCGCCAGCAGACGGGGTGTCAACACCGGGGAGCTGTTTTTT.